This is a list of T cell receptor beta chains from one sample in a study of shared clonotypes between healthy human individuals. Clones were read by immunoSEQ multiplex PCR, and TCRdb kept only the in-frame ones, dropping some. The sample holds about 1.1 million clones, about 80% seen once. Sequencing was performed on memory CD4+ T cells from PBMCs. These receptors originate from a man in his late teens or twenties in good health. Some clones in this sample may be carry-over from other donors' samples. Both conserved end residues are part of each CDR3. Size tells how often a clone was seen (once, few, many) or the class of an expanded clone, and some rows leave it out.

size | V | CDR3
few | TRBV7-2 | CASNPGTYNEQFF
- | TRBV10-3 | CAISESGMDYGYTF
- | TRBV18 | CASSPFDEQYF
- | TRBV30 | CAWSEGTHNEQFF
- | TRBV28 | CATSGVQETQYF
- | TRBV6-1 | CASQGYREAPYEQYF
- | TRBV14 | CASSQSIPGTGYEKLFF
- | TRBV6-1 | CASGGQPQHF
- | TRBV9 | CASSETGVYTEAFF
once | TRBV27 | CASPRPQGRKNTEAFF
- | TRBV11-2 | CASSLDSRDRYEQYF
few | TRBV28 | CASRPYRGGNQPQHF
- | TRBV10-3 | CAISETLYEQYF
few | TRBV5-1 | CASRRTQTSYNEQFF
few | TRBV9 | CASSVVGSGANVLTF
once | TRBV7-2 | CASSFGTGVPWEQFF
- | TRBV28 | CASTSPGTGVGEQYF
many | TRBV10-3 | CAISETDRASYEQYF
once | TRBV5-1 | CASSAKTGTGLGELFF
- | TRBV2 | CAIRTSESIQYF
- | TRBV19 | CASSGFQANIQYF
- | TRBV6-1 | CASSEGGRLNTEAFF
few | TRBV28 | CASSLGTGLGYTF
- | TRBV2 | CASSAGGNYGYTF
few | TRBV7-7 | CASSPSGAGVAGELFF
- | TRBV18 | CASSPGLAGGPDF
- | TRBV11-2 | CASSLALTGGEQYF
- | TRBV18 | CASSPEFSNQPQHF
- | TRBV30 | CAWSTWREVGPETQYF
- | TRBV19 | CASSGASTNEKLFF
- | TRBV30 | CAWGGGLADTQYF
- | TRBV2 | CASSEARARVYEQYF
- | TRBV7-9 | CASSLVDSTDTQYF
- | TRBV5-1 | CASSAPGVETQYF
- | TRBV30 | CAWSVGGAQETQYF
- | TRBV6-5 | CASRALRTNNEQFF
- | TRBV5-1 | CASSAGDRIEQYF
few | TRBV7-2 | CASSRGGGSNQPQHF
- | TRBV30 | CAWSSGQAKNGYTF
- | TRBV7-6 | CASSLSNEQFF
- | TRBV5-5 | CASSLVFGYEKLFF
few | TRBV27 | CASSDPGAGNSRAFF
once | TRBV7-9 | CASTPGDPTNYEQYF
many | TRBV4-2 | CASSQSGVQETQYF
- | TRBV7-9 | CASSLVGVGEQFF
- | TRBV7-9 | CASSSQPGGVRAGNTIYF
- | TRBV5-1 | CASSLGGASYEQYF
- | TRBV30 | CAWDQALNTEAFF
few | TRBV29-1 | CSADKTMGTGVQFF
few | TRBV5-1 | CASSKNQGKFGTEAFF
- | TRBV28 | CASSQSRDRGRREQYF
- | TRBV2 | CASSEGGTDTQYF
- | TRBV6-6 | CASSRQGASKTQYF
- | TRBV6-1 | CASSTRDYAKGEQYF
- | TRBV11-1 | CASSLEDRAYEQYF
- | TRBV5-1 | CAGSLDPQNTEAFF
- | TRBV9 | CASSPRGVADTQYF
- | TRBV5-1 | CASSLEGGRLGEQYF
- | TRBV11-2 | CASILNFGDF